Reported below is one T cell receptor (beta chain). One end of the junction is discordant with germline, which a read error may explain. The record originates from a study of blood T cell repertoires in COVID-19. In the original processing: From reference gene primer amplification, estimates of nucleated cell counts were derived. Repertoires were generated with immunoSEQ multiplex PCR, while TCRdb's copy carries only in-frame clones and drops some. The V and J calls and clone size are taken from that table; D and trimming were inferred from the DNA. The table records more than 110,000 clones, approximately 87% of them present only once. CDR1 and CDR2 (germline): SSHAT, FNYEAQ (reference sequence). There are 18 residues in the CDR3.

Sequenced input: peripheral blood. This chain connects TRBV7-7 to TRBJ2-6; 8 positions agree with TRBD1. This clonotype originated in a woman aged 40 to 49 with acute or convalescent COVID-19. DNA for the CDR3: TGTGCTAGCAGCTTAGGAAGGCAGGGGGCAGGTGGGGCCAACGTCCTGACTTTC. Protein: CASSLGRQGAGGANVLTF. Variable domain in full (rest from reference TRBV7-7 and TRBJ2-6): GAGVSQSPRYKVTKRGQDVTLRCDPISSHATLYWYQQALGQGPEFLTYFNYEAQPDKSGLPSDRFSAERPEGSISTLTIQRTEQRDSAMYRCASSLGRQGAGGANVLTFGAGSRLTVL.